This T cell receptor (beta chain) was recorded in a study of PD-1 blockade in classical Hodgkin lymphoma. Study-wide points: Relative to healthy donors, newly diagnosed patients reportedly had lower baseline TCR diversity, which was reported as lower still in relapsed/refractory patients.

Trimming cost V 1 base and J 0 bases, with 10 bases left between them. The V gene's germline CDR1 is LGHNA and CDR2 YNFKEQ. There are 15 residues in the CDR3. Notes on this clone: Its specificity is not known.

Relapse after autologous stem cell transplantation occurred in every patient, and brentuximab vedotin exposure varied. Repertoires were generated with immunoSEQ multiplex PCR, while TCRdb's copy carries only in-frame clones and drops some. The sample has about 75,000 clones, under 95% seen once. The V and J genes are TRBV4-2 and TRBJ2-7; unclear D gene. The sample in question was peripheral blood mononuclear cells (PBMCs), obtained at baseline. The clonotype comes from a human donor with classical Hodgkin lymphoma. The CDR3 is CASSQARPSSYEQYF. CDR3 coding DNA: TGTGCCAGCAGCCAAGCCCGCCCATCCTCCTACGAGCAGTACTTC.